Listed here are 16 T cell receptor beta chains from one sample, sequenced in a study of T cells in Graves' hyperthyroidism and ophthalmopathy. Amplification yielded TCR beta CDR3 regions, with RNA transcripts as the source. The HTBI primer set drove a first-round RT-PCR of the TCR CDR3. TCRdb re-called the multiplex PCR reads through MiXCR, storing one row per CDR3 protein. The data contain some 700,000 distinct CDR3 sequences, 17% of them seen just once; the ten biggest clones take up about 14%. Specimen: blood. The receptor source for this set is a man aged 45-65 years with Graves' hyperthyroidism.

CDR3 bases: TGCGCCAGCAGCCAACTCGCTGGGAAAGGATATGGCTACACCTTC. Translation: CASSQLAGKGYGYTF. V and J are TRBV4-1 and TRBJ1-2; D not certain. Trimming removed 2 bases from V and 5 bases from J, with 15 bases in between. CDR3 length equals 15 residues. Germline V gene sequence: CDR1 MGHRA, CDR2 YSYEKL.

CDR3 amino acids: CSVGTSRNTGELFF. The DNA of the CDR3 is TGCAGCGTGGGGACTAGCAGAAACACCGGGGAGCTGTTTTTT. The gene calls are TRBV29-1 and TRBJ2-2; TRBD2 matches 9 bases. Per the germline V gene, CDR1 is SQVTM and CDR2 is ANQGSEA. The CDR3 covers 14 residues. After removal of 6 bases from V and 2 bases from J, the junction contained 4 bases not matched to a gene.

The V gene is TRBV27, the J gene TRBJ2-3, with a possible D match to TRBD2 (5 bases). Germline V gene lookup returns CDR1 MNHEY and CDR2 SMNVEV (reference sequence). Trimming took off 2 bases at V and 6 bases at J, with 15 bases between the two ends. The CDR3 contains 15 residues. CDR3 loop: CASSLRAVGGDTQYF. The CDR3 DNA reads TGTGCCAGCAGTTTACGAGCGGTAGGCGGTGATACGCAGTATTTT.

Ten or more counts support this clonotype. V gene TRBV7-3 combines with J gene TRBJ2-5; a possible D gene is TRBD1 (5 bases). CDR3 length: 15 amino acids. Trimming removed 3 bases at V and 2 bases at J, with 13 bases between. Per germline, CDR1 SGHTA and CDR2 FQGTGA. The CDR3 sequence is CASSFAPGNQETQYF. CDR3 DNA: TGTGCCAGCAGCTTTGCCCCAGGGAATCAAGAGACCCAGTACTTC.

This clonotype was seen ten or more times. The gene calls are TRBV28 and TRBJ2-7; 11 bases match TRBD1. V trimming: 7 bases; J trimming: 2 bases; junction bases outside the gene matches: 13. Germline CDR1 reads MDHEN; CDR2 reads SYDVKM. The CDR3 runs to 17 residues. The CDR3 protein is CASITARRDRGAYEQYF. The CDR3 region has the DNA TGTGCCAGCATTACCGCCCGGCGGGACAGGGGGGCCTACGAGCAGTACTTC.

This clonotype was found many times. The chain combines TRBV11-2 with TRBJ2-7; D is perhaps TRBD1 (6 bases). Germline lookup yields CDR1 SGHAT and CDR2 FQNNGV. V gave up 2 bases and J gave up 2 bases, with 10 bases separating them. The CDR3 has 14 amino acids. Here the CDR3 DNA reads TGTGCCAGCAGCTTAACCGGGACAACCTACGAGCAGTACTTC. It specifies CASSLTGTTYEQYF.

Ten or more counts support this clonotype. CDR3 region: CASSFNYEQYF. The CDR3 DNA follows: TGTGCCAGCAGTTTTAACTACGAGCAGTACTTC. The chain employs TRBV12-3 or TRBV12-4 and TRBJ2-7; D is uncertain. The germline V and J ends were trimmed by 3 bases and 3 bases, with 3 bases remaining between them. The CDR3 is made up of 11 amino acids.

The rearrangement joins TRBV19 to TRBJ2-6; D uncertain. V was clipped by 1 base and J by 0 bases, with 10 bases between them. The CDR3 extends over 17 amino acids. Germline CDR1 and CDR2: LNHDA and SQIVND (reference sequence). The CDR3 coding sequence is TGTGCCAGTAGTATAGTGGCAGAATACTCTGGGGCCAACGTCCTGACTTTC. Encoded protein: CASSIVAEYSGANVLTF.

This clonotype came up a few times. The CDR3: CASSQPFQGAAEAFF. CDR3 nucleotide sequence: TGTGCCAGCAGCCAACCGTTTCAGGGGGCCGCTGAAGCTTTCTTT. The rearrangement joins TRBV3-1 to TRBJ1-1, with 8 bases identical to TRBD1. V gave up 2 bases and J gave up 6 bases; unmatched junction bases: 8. This CDR3 is 15 amino acids long. CDR1 and CDR2 from the germline V gene are LGHDT and YNNKEL (reference sequence).

Turning to this clonotype: A much larger clone differs from this one at a single base, so this may be a read error. The chain carries TRBV20-1 and TRBJ2-7; 9 bases agree with TRBD1. From germline, CDR1 is DFQATT and CDR2 SNEGSKA (reference sequence). The CDR3 covers 14 residues. The CDR3 spells CSASVGQGVYEQSF. As DNA, the CDR3 is TGCAGTGCTAGTGTGGGACAGGGAGTCTACGAGCAGTCCTTC.

With respect to this clonotype: One end of the junction is discordant with germline, which a read error may explain. V gene TRBV30 combines with J gene TRBJ2-5, with D maybe TRBD2 (6 bases). Germline CDR1 is GTSNPN and CDR2 is SVGIG (reference sequence). This CDR3 has 15 amino acids. The CDR3 DNA reads TGTGCCTGCAGTGTAGGAGGGGCTGCGGGAGAGACCCAGTACTTC. Protein product: CACSVGGAAGETQYF.

V gene TRBV2 combines with J gene TRBJ2-3; TRBD2 matches at 15 bases. Germline V gene sequence: CDR1 SNHLY, CDR2 FYNNEI. CDR3 length: 17 amino acids. J was trimmed by 4 bases and V by 8 bases; bases with no gene match: 10. Here the CDR3 DNA reads TGTGCCAGCGAACCGGGACTAGCGGGAGGAATAGCAGATACGCAGTATTTT. Residues: CASEPGLAGGIADTQYF. Full variable domain (missing parts from reference TRBV2 and TRBJ2-3): EPEVTQTPSHQVTQMGQEVILRCVPISNHLYFYWYRQILGQKVEFLVSFYNNEISEKSEIFDDQFSVERPDGSNFTLKIRSTKLEDSAMYFCASEPGLAGGIADTQYFGPGTRLTVL.

The rearrangement links TRBV6-2 or TRBV6-3 to TRBJ2-7; D unresolved. Germline CDR1 is MNHEY and CDR2 is SVGEGT. CDR3 size: 14 residues. The V end lost 4 bases, the J end lost 3 bases, and 13 bases lay between the germline ends. The CDR3 sequence is CASSSPKGFYEQYF. DNA for the CDR3: TGTGCCAGCAGTTCTCCGAAGGGTTTCTACGAGCAGTACTTC.

The chain uses TRBV7-6 and TRBJ2-1, with 12 bases that match TRBD2. CDR1 is SGHVS and CDR2 is FNYEAQ in the germline V gene. The trim removed 5 bases at V and 6 bases at J, leaving 11 bases unmatched. The CDR3 runs to 17 residues. CDR3 residues: CASSARLAGDLGNEQFF. The DNA for the CDR3 is TGTGCCAGCAGCGCCAGACTAGCGGGAGACCTAGGCAATGAGCAGTTCTTC. Combining the CDR3 with reference TRBV7-6 and TRBJ2-1 gives the whole variable domain GAGVSQSPRYKVTKRGQDVALRCDPISGHVSLYWYRQALGQGPEFLTYFNYEAQQDKSGLPNDRFSAERPEGSISTLTIQRTEQRDSAMYRCASSARLAGDLGNEQFFGPGTRLTVL.

A single count supports this clonotype. J is TRBJ1-6 and V is TRBV19; D is ambiguous. V dropped 5 bases and J dropped 0 bases, with 11 bases sitting between them. Germline V gene lookup returns CDR1 LNHDA and CDR2 SQIVND (reference sequence). The CDR3 spans 16 residues. In DNA, the CDR3 is TGTGCCAGTAGTCCAGAGGGAAGCTCCTATAATTCACCCCTCCACTTT. This translates into CASSPEGSSYNSPLHF. Full variable domain (missing parts from reference TRBV19 and TRBJ1-6): DGGITQSPKYLFRKEGQNVTLSCEQNLNHDAMYWYRQDPGQGLRLIYYSQIVNDFQKGDIAEGYSVSREKKESFPLTVTSAQKNPTAFYLCASSPEGSSYNSPLHFGNGTRLTVT.

The V and J genes are TRBV27 and TRBJ2-1, with D tentatively TRBD1 or TRBD2 (5 bases each). This CDR3 contains 14 residues. Germline V CDR1 and CDR2: MNHEY, SMNVEV (reference sequence). Between the trimmed V and J ends, which lost 4 bases and 6 bases, there was a span of 13 bases. Here the CDR3 DNA reads TGTGCCAGCAGTTCTGGGGCTAGCATCAATGAGCAGTTCTTC. This gives the protein CASSSGASINEQFF.